This entry lists 4 T cell receptor beta chains sequenced from one sample in a study of regulatory T cells in long-lasting Graves disease. Specified time point: newly diagnosed GD, antithyroid drugs for less than 3 months. RNA from PBMCs was the source of the TCR library. Investigators prepared the TCR beta libraries by applying iRepertoire HTBI primers and Arm-PCR of CDR3 regions. TCRdb fed the multiplex PCR reads into MiXCR, producing one record per CDR3 protein. There are about half a million distinct CDR3 sequences in the sample; 9.5% to 15% occur only once, and approximately 9.6% lies in the top ten. The same data also contributed to another study, on T cells in Graves' hyperthyroidism and ophthalmopathy.

Sequencing used peripheral blood mononuclear cells (PBMCs), obtained at new diagnosis, from a patient treated with antithyroid drugs. The origin of the receptors is a woman aged 30 to 39 with Graves disease.

This clonotype has a count of ten or more. The rearrangement links TRBV5-4 to TRBJ1-6; D remains unclear. With 1 base removed from V and 8 bases from J, the gap between germline ends came to 10 bases. CDR3 size: 14 residues. Germline V gene lookup returns CDR1 SGHNT and CDR2 YYREEE (reference sequence). CDR3 residues: CASSLRVSHSPLHF. The CDR3 DNA follows: TGTGCCAGCAGCTTGAGAGTTTCGCATTCACCCCTCCACTTT.

This clonotype has a count of ten or more. The gene calls are TRBV19 and TRBJ1-1; D is unresolved. V was shortened by 7 bases and J by 2 bases, with 14 bases between the two germline ends. Germline CDR1 is LNHDA and CDR2 is SQIVND (reference sequence). The CDR3 loop spans 14 amino acids. The CDR3 DNA follows: TGTGCCAGTACCCCCCGACGGGCAAACACTGAAGCTTTCTTT. This sequence encodes CASTPRRANTEAFF.

The chain carries TRBV7-2 and TRBJ1-2; 7 bases are a match to TRBD1. The CDR3 totals 16 residues. V dropped 5 bases and J dropped 0; count of bases not matched to a gene: 9. The V gene's germline CDR1 is SGHTA and CDR2 FQGNSA. The CDR3 region has the DNA TGTGCCAGCAGCCTGGGACAGTTGTTAGCTAACTATGGCTACACCTTC. Translated: CASSLGQLLANYGYTF.

This clonotype was seen only a few times. The rearrangement uses TRBV7-8 and TRBJ2-2; tentatively, D is TRBD1 or TRBD2 (5 bases each). The CDR3 runs to 16 residues. Germline CDR1 and CDR2: SGHVS and FQNEAQ. The V and J ends lost 3 bases and 4 bases respectively, with 15 bases between them. The CDR3 here is CASSFFGGVITGELFF. The CDR3, as DNA: TGTGCCAGCAGCTTCTTTGGGGGAGTGATCACCGGGGAGCTGTTTTTT.